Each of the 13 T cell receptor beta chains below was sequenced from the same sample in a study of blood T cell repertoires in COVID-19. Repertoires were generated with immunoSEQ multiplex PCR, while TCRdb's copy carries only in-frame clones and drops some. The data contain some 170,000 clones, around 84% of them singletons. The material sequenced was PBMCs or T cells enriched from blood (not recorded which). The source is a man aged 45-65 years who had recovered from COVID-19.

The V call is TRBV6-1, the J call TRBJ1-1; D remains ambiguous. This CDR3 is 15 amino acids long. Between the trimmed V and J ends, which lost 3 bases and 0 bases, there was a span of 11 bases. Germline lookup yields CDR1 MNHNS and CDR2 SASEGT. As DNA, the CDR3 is TGTGCCAGCAGTGAGTTTCTCAACTTGAACACTGAAGCTTTCTTT. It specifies CASSEFLNLNTEAFF.

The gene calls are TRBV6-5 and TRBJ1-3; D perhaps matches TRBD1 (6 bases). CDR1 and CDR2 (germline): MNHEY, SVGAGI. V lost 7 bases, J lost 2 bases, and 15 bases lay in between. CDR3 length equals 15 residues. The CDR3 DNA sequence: TGTGCCAGCACCCTAACAGGGAAGACTGGAAACACCATATATTTT. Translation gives CASTLTGKTGNTIYF.

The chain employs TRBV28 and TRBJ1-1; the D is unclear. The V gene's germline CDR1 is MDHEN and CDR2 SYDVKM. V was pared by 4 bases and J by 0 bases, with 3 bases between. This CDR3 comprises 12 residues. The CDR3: CASSSVNTEAFF. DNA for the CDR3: TGTGCCAGCAGTTCTGTGAACACTGAAGCTTTCTTT.

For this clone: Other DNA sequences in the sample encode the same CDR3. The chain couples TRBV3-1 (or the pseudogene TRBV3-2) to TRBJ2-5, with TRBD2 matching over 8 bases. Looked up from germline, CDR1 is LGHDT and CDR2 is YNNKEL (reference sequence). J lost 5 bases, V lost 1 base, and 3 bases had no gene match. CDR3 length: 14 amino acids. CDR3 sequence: CASSQAGGGETQYF. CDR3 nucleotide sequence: TGTGCCAGCAGCCAAGCGGGGGGGGGCGAGACCCAGTACTTC.

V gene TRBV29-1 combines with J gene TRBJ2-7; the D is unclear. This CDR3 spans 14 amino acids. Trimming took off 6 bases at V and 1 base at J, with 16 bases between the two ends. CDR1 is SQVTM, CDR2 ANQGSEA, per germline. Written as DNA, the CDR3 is TGCAGCGTGGCGGTTGGCACGGCTTCCTACGAGCAGTACTTC. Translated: CSVAVGTASYEQYF.

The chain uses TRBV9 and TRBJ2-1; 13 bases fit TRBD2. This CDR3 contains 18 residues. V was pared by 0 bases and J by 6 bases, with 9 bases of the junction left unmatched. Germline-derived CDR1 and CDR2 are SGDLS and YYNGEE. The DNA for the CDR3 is TGTGCCAGCAGCGTAGGAACTAGCGGGGGGGCCTCCCTCAATGAGCAGTTCTTC. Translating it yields CASSVGTSGGASLNEQFF.

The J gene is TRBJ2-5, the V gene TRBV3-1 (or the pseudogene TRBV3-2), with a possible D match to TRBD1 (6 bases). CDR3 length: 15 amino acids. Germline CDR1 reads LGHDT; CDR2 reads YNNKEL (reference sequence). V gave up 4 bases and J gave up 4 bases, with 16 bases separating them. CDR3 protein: CASSRRQVPGETQYF. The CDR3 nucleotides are TGTGCCAGCAGCCGAAGACAGGTTCCAGGAGAGACCCAGTACTTC.

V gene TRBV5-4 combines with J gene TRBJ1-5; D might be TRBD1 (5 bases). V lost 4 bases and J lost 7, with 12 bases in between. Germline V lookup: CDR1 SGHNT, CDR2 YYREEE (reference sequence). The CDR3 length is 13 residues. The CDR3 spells CASSLDAGQPQHF. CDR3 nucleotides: TGTGCCAGCAGCCTGGATGCAGGGCAGCCCCAGCATTTT.

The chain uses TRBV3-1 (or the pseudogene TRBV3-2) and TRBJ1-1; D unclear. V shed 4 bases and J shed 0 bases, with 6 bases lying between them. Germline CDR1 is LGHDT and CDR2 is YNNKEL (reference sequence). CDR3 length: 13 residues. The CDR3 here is CASSRPMNTEAFF. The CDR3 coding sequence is TGTGCCAGCAGCCGTCCAATGAACACTGAAGCTTTCTTT.

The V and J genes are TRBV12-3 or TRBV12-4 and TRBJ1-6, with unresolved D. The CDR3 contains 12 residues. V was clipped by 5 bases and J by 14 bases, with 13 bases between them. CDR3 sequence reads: CASSAGARALHF. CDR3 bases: TGTGCCAGCAGTGCCGGTGCAAGAGCCCTCCACTTT.

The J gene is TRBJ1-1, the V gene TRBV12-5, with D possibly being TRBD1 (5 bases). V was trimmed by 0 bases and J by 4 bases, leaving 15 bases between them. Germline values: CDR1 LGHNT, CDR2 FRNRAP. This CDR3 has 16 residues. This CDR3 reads CASGLVAGRAITEAFF. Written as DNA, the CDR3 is TGTGCTAGTGGTTTGGTAGCTGGCAGGGCCATCACTGAAGCTTTCTTT.

The CDR3 loop reads CAWSGGLAAFFMETQYF. The CDR3 nucleotides read TGTGCCTGGAGTGGAGGGCTAGCGGCGTTTTTTATGGAGACCCAGTACTTC. The V call is TRBV30, the J call TRBJ2-5, with TRBD2 matching 7 bases. Trimming removed 1 base from V and 5 bases from J; junction bases left unmatched: 16. Germline V gene sequence: CDR1 GTSNPN, CDR2 SVGIG (reference sequence). This CDR3 is built from 17 residues. The full variable domain, its missing parts supplied by reference TRBV30 and TRBJ2-5, is SQTIHQWPATLVQPVGSPLSLECTVEGTSNPNLYWYRQAAGRGLQLLFYSVGIGQISSEVPQNLSASRPQDRQFILSSKKLLLSDSGFYLCAWSGGLAAFFMETQYFGPGTRLLVL.

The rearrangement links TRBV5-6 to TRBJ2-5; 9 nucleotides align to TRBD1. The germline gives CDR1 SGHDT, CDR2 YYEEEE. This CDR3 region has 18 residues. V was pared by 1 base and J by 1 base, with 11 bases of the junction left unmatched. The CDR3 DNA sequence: TGTGCCAGCAGCTTGTGGTTTGGGACAGGGAGGTTCCAAGAGACCCAGTACTTC. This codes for CASSLWFGTGRFQETQYF.